This T cell receptor beta chain is from a study of shared clonotypes between healthy human individuals. Notes on the study in general: Blood alone was sampled, and tissue repertoires likely differ. Genetic and exposure-history diversity was limited by the small donor number.

Profiled with immunoSEQ multiplex PCR; TCRdb holds only in-frame clones, not every one. The sample holds a few hundred thousand clones, about 97% seen once. In the case of this clone: Its antigen is currently unknown.

Germline V gene sequence: CDR1 SEHNR, CDR2 FQNEAQ (reference sequence). V was trimmed by 1 base and J by 0 bases, leaving 5 bases between them. CDR3 length: 14 residues. The sequence derives from a young woman in good health. The rearrangement joins TRBV7-9 to TRBJ2-3; D is unclear. The sequencing input was naive CD4+ T cells sorted from blood. Subset given: CD45RA+ positively selected. CDR3 protein: CASSLVASTDTQYF. The CDR3 DNA sequence: TGTGCCAGCAGCTTAGTGGCTAGCACAGATACGCAGTATTTT.